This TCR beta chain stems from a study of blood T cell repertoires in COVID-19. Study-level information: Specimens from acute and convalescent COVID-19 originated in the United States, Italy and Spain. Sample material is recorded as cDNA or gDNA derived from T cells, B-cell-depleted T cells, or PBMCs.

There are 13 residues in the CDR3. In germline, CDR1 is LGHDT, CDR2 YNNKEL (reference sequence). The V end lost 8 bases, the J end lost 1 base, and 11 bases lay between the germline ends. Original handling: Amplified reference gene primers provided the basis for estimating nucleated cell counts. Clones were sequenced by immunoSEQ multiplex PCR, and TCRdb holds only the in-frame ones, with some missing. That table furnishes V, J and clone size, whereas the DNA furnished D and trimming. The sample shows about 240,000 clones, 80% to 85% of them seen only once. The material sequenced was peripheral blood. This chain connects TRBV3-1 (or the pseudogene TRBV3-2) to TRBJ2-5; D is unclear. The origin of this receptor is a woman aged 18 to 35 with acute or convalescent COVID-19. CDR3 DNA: TGTGCCAGCTCCAGGTTCCTCCAAGAGACCCAGTACTTC. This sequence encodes CASSRFLQETQYF.